This TCR beta chain originates from a study of T cell repertoires in cytomegalovirus infection (dated by TCRdb to the late 2010s). Regarding the study in general: Donor HLA type was relevant to the analysis, because carriage of CMV infection together with the matching HLA type was indicated by public TCR beta signatures.

The full study reports these points: The ex vivo response was dominated by HLA-C-restricted CMV-specific TCR beta clonotypes, which also provided the single most frequent clonotype in two of eight donors. In both this cohort and an independent roughly 400-donor cohort, the cumulative frequency of public TCR beta family members distinguished carriers of CMV infection plus the relevant HLA type.

The sequencer was an Illumina HiSeq 1500. Starting from the raw public reads, TCRdb applied fastp trimming at Q25, assembled clones with MiXCR and retained in-frame beta chains. Records with the same CDR3 protein are collapsed into one entry carrying the most frequent genes and DNA. This sample is represented by about 210,000 distinct CDR3 sequences; 5% to 8.5% of them were singletons. Jointly, the top ten make up less than 7.5% of the sample. As encoded in the germline V gene, CDR1 is KGHDR while CDR2 is SFDVKD. The CDR3 holds 16 amino acids from the cysteine to the phenylalanine. CDR3 DNA only is kept here, 48 bases in frame from base 1. The germline V and J ends show losses of 7 bases and 9 bases respectively, and no gene match explains 11 bases of the junction. This clonotype has ten or more counts. Its binding antigen is unknown. No base-level quality is on record; no much larger clone is a single base apart.

Sequenced material: PBMCs. The sequence was collected from a human donor in good health (CMV status not recorded). Some clones in this sample may be carry-over from other donors' samples. Rearrangement joined TRBV24-1 to TRBJ2-1; 13 bases in the junction line up with TRBD2. The DNA reads as follows: TGTGCCACCAGCCTAACTAGCGGGGGGGCGGCGGGTGAGCAGTTCTTC. This sequence encodes CATSLTSGGAAGEQFF.